This is a list of T cell receptor beta chains from one sample in a study of blood T cell repertoires in COVID-19. Profiled with immunoSEQ multiplex PCR; TCRdb holds only in-frame clones, not every one. The table has roughly 430,000 clones, 88% seen once; the top ten hold around 2%. Sequencing was performed on PBMCs or T cells enriched from blood (not recorded which). Source of these receptors: a woman aged 40-49 years with acute COVID-19. Each CDR3 is given with its conserved first and last residue. D genes are given only for firm matches. Expanded clones get a size class; other rows say once, few or many, or leave the size out.

cdr3_aa	cdr3_nt	v_call	j_call	d_call	cdr3_length	clone_size
CASSLGLAGGSFYEQYF	TGCGCCAGCAGCTTGGGACTAGCGGGGGGATCTTTCTACGAGCAGTACTTC	TRBV5-1	TRBJ2-7	TRBD2	17	.
CASSEARGPKAGELFF	TGTGCCAGCAGTGAAGCCAGGGGGCCGAAAGCCGGGGAGCTGTTTTTT	TRBV2	TRBJ2-2	TRBD1	16	few
CATALLSTDTQYF	TGTGCCACGGCACTACTAAGCACAGATACGCAGTATTTT	TRBV27	TRBJ2-3	.	13	.
CASSEPQGGIEGYTF	TGTGCCAGCAGCGAGCCACAGGGCGGAATCGAGGGCTACACCTTC	TRBV7-9	TRBJ1-2	.	15	.
CASSRWDRDYGYTF	TGTGCCAGCAGTAGATGGGACAGGGACTATGGCTACACCTTC	TRBV6-2/TRBV6-3	TRBJ1-2	TRBD1	14	.
CSVRTGEAFF	TGCAGCGTTCGGACAGGGGAAGCTTTCTTT	TRBV29-1	TRBJ1-1	TRBD1	10	.
CASRPELAGGIETQYF	TGTGCCAGCAGACCCGAACTAGCGGGGGGGATAGAGACCCAGTACTTC	TRBV2	TRBJ2-5	TRBD2	16	.
CASSDVLAGLDTQYF	TGTGCCAGCAGTGACGTGCTAGCGGGATTAGATACGCAGTATTTT	TRBV2	TRBJ2-3	TRBD2	15	.
CASSQVGQGDEQFF	TGTGCCAGCAGCCAGGTCGGGCAGGGGGATGAGCAGTTCTTC	TRBV3-1/TRBV3-2	TRBJ2-1	TRBD1	14	.
CASSPGGERQPQHF	TGTGCCAGTAGCCCCGGGGGGGAAAGACAGCCCCAGCATTTT	TRBV19	TRBJ1-5	.	14	once
CASSLGATIRWTDTQYF	TGTGCCAGCAGCTTAGGTGCGACTATACGGTGGACAGATACGCAGTATTTT	TRBV7-2	TRBJ2-3	.	17	.
CASSEPGGGANVLTF	TGTGCCAGCAGTGAGCCGGGGGGTGGGGCCAACGTCCTGACTTTC	TRBV6-1	TRBJ2-6	TRBD2	15	once
CASSLGARAGELFF	TGTGCCAGCAGCTTAGGCGCGAGGGCCGGGGAGCTGTTTTTT	TRBV11-3	TRBJ2-2	.	14	.
CASSLNSYVNNSPLHF	TGTGCCAGCAGCTTGAACTCCTATGTTAATAATTCACCCCTCCACTTT	TRBV5-5	TRBJ1-6	.	16	.
CASSLGASGGTETQYF	TGTGCCAGCAGCTTAGGGGCTAGCGGGGGTACGGAGACCCAGTACTTC	TRBV7-9	TRBJ2-5	TRBD2	16	.
CASSLASDSYYGYTF	TGTGCCAGCAGCTTAGCATCGGACAGCTACTATGGCTACACCTTC	TRBV7-2	TRBJ1-2	.	15	.
CAISTSGTDEQYF	TGTGCCATCAGTACCTCCGGGACAGACGAGCAGTACTTC	TRBV10-3	TRBJ2-7	TRBD1	13	few
CASSQGPGGQVEKLFF	TGTGCCAGCAGCCAAGGCCCAGGGGGGCAGGTCGAAAAACTGTTTTTT	TRBV3-1/TRBV3-2	TRBJ1-4	TRBD1	16	once
CASTGQHEQYF	TGCGCCAGCACAGGGCAGCACGAGCAGTACTTC	TRBV10-2	TRBJ2-7	.	11	.
CASSQSGGPEAFF	TGCGCCAGCAGTCAATCGGGGGGGCCTGAAGCTTTCTTT	TRBV23-1	TRBJ1-1	.	13	.
CANSRRGWAEAFF	TGTGCCAACTCCCGGCGGGGGTGGGCTGAAGCTTTCTTT	TRBV12-3/TRBV12-4	TRBJ1-1	.	13	.
CASKREGVRGYGYTF	TGTGCCAGCAAACGTGAGGGGGTACGGGGCTATGGCTACACCTTC	TRBV6-5	TRBJ1-2	.	15	.
CASIPGHNQPQHF	TGTGCCAGTATACCGGGACACAATCAGCCCCAGCATTTT	TRBV21-1	TRBJ1-5	.	13	few
CASSQGGEKLFF	TGTGCCAGCAGCCAAGGGGGCGAAAAACTGTTTTTT	TRBV3-1/TRBV3-2	TRBJ1-4	.	12	.
CASSQDREQPQHF	TGCGCCAGCAGCCAAGATCGGGAACAGCCCCAGCATTTT	TRBV4-1	TRBJ1-5	.	13	.
CAWTQRSSYNSPLHF	TGTGCCTGGACTCAGCGGTCCTCCTATAATTCACCCCTCCACTTT	TRBV30	TRBJ1-6	.	15	.
CASSDGDYEQYF	TGTGCCAGCAGTGACGGGGATTACGAGCAGTACTTC	TRBV2	TRBJ2-7	.	12	few
CAISDSGEQAKNIQYF	TGTGCCATCAGTGACTCAGGGGAACAAGCCAAAAACATTCAGTACTTC	TRBV10-3	TRBJ2-4	.	16	.
CASSQYGRGNEKLFF	TGCGCCAGCAGCCAGTACGGGAGGGGTAATGAAAAACTGTTTTTT	TRBV4-1	TRBJ1-4	.	15	.
CASSHSNQPQHF	TGTGCCAGCAGTCATAGCAATCAGCCCCAGCATTTT	TRBV3-1/TRBV3-2	TRBJ1-5	.	12	.
CATSDLSGGADTGELFF	TGTGCCACCAGTGATTTAAGCGGGGGGGCGGACACCGGGGAGCTGTTTTTT	TRBV24-1	TRBJ2-2	TRBD2	17	once
CASSQRGGGPPSTDTQYF	TGTGCCAGCAGCCAGAGAGGCGGGGGGCCCCCCTCCACGGATACGCAGTATTTT	TRBV3-1/TRBV3-2	TRBJ2-3	TRBD2	18	.
CASSRGTGELFF	TGTGCCAGCAGCAGGGGGACCGGGGAGCTGTTTTTT	TRBV12-3/TRBV12-4	TRBJ2-2	TRBD1	12	once
CATSDSAEFVYTF	TGTGCCACCAGCGATTCGGCGGAGTTCGTCTACACCTTC	TRBV24-1	TRBJ1-2	.	13	.
CASDREIKLTEAFF	TGTGCCTCGGACAGGGAAATTAAACTTACTGAAGCTTTCTTT	TRBV6-5	TRBJ1-1	TRBD1	14	.
CSVDQGNTEAFF	TGCAGCGTTGACCAGGGTAACACTGAAGCTTTCTTT	TRBV29-1	TRBJ1-1	.	12	.
CASRETSGGAEETQYF	TGTGCCAGCAGAGAAACTAGCGGGGGGGCCGAGGAGACCCAGTACTTC	TRBV6-6	TRBJ2-5	TRBD2	16	.
CAWSQGEVYEQYF	TGTGCCTGGAGTCAGGGGGAAGTCTACGAGCAGTACTTC	TRBV30	TRBJ2-7	TRBD1	13	.
CASSGDRSSYNSPLHF	TGTGCCAGCAGCGGCGACAGGAGCTCCTATAATTCACCCCTCCACTTT	TRBV3-1/TRBV3-2	TRBJ1-6	.	16	.
CAWSFHPEGSTEAFF	TGTGCCTGGAGCTTCCACCCCGAAGGGAGCACTGAAGCTTTCTTT	TRBV30	TRBJ1-1	.	15	.
CASSFIYTEAFF	TGTGCCAGCAGTTTTATATACACTGAAGCTTTCTTT	TRBV12-3/TRBV12-4	TRBJ1-1	.	12	many
CASSLGLTGGRGANVLTF	TGTGCCAGCAGCTTAGGCCTAACAGGGGGCCGTGGGGCCAACGTCCTGACTTTC	TRBV13	TRBJ2-6	TRBD1	18	.
CASRSPSGGLNNEQFF	TGTGCCAGCAGAAGTCCTAGCGGGGGCCTTAACAATGAGCAGTTCTTC	TRBV4-2	TRBJ2-1	TRBD2	16	.
CASSLGRRATEAFF	TGTGCCAGCAGCTTAGGCCGGAGGGCCACTGAAGCTTTCTTT	TRBV13	TRBJ1-1	.	14	.
CASSRTGSGYTF	TGTGCCAGCAGCCGCACAGGGTCCGGCTACACCTTC	TRBV3-1/TRBV3-2	TRBJ1-2	.	12	few
CASSMANQPQHF	TGTGCCAGTAGTATGGCCAATCAGCCCCAGCATTTT	TRBV19	TRBJ1-5	.	12	.
CSATQGYEQYF	TGCAGTGCAACACAGGGCTACGAGCAGTACTTC	TRBV20-1	TRBJ2-7	.	11	.
CASSLGAGNTEAFF	TGCGCCAGCAGCTTGGGCGCAGGGAACACTGAAGCTTTCTTT	TRBV5-1	TRBJ1-1	.	14	.
CATSRDSFYGYTF	TGTGCCACCAGCAGGGACAGCTTCTATGGCTACACCTTC	TRBV15	TRBJ1-2	.	13	.
CASSATGNSNQPQHF	TGTGCCAGCAGTGCCACAGGGAATAGCAATCAGCCCCAGCATTTT	TRBV2	TRBJ1-5	.	15	.
CASTMGPSGGGYTF	TGTGCCAGCACTATGGGCCCTTCAGGGGGTGGCTACACCTTC	TRBV6-1	TRBJ1-2	TRBD1	14	.
CASSIYRVGNQPQHF	TGTGCCAGTAGTATTTACAGGGTAGGCAATCAGCCCCAGCATTTT	TRBV19	TRBJ1-5	.	15	.